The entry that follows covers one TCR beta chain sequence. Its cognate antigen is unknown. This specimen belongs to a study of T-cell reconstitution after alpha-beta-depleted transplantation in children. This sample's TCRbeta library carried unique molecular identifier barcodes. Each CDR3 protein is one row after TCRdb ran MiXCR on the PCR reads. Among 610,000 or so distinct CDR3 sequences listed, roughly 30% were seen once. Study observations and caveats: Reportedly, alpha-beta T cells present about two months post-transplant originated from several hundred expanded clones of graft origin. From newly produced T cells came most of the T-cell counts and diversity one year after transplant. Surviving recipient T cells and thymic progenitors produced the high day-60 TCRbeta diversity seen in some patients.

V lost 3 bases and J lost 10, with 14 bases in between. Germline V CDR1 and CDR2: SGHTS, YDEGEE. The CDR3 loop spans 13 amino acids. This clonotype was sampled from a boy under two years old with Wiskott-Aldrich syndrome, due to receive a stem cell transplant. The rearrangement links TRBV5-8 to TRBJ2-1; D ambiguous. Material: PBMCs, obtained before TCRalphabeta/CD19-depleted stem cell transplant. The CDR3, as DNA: TGTGCCAGCAGCTCGCTTGGTTTTCGGGAGCAGTTCTTC. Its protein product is CASSSLGFREQFF. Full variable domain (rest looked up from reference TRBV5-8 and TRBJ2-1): EAGVTQSPTHLIKTRGQQATLRCSPISGHTSVYWYQQALGLGLQFLLWYDEGEERNRGNFPPRFSGRQFPNYSSELNVNALELEDSALYLCASSSLGFREQFFGPGTRLTVL.